These T cell receptor beta chains were read from a single sample in a study of Graves' ophthalmopathy and Graves' hyperthyroidism. TCRdb reprocessed the multiplex PCR reads via MiXCR and lists one record per CDR3 protein. The sample consists of just over 600,000 distinct CDR3 sequences, about 20% of them appearing once. The sample consisted of peripheral blood. The receptors originated from a woman in her late teens or twenties with stable Graves' hyperthyroidism. Some clones in this sample may be carry-over from other donors' samples. Both conserved end residues are part of each CDR3. A D gene is named only where the DNA matches it firmly. For some rows the clone size is stated as once, few or many, or as a class when expanded; others skip it.

>.|TRBV12-3/TRBV12-4|.|TRBJ1-2
TGTGCCAGCAGTCGTCTCCGGGACCGGGCTAACTATGGCTACACCTTC
CASSRLRDRANYGYTF
>.|TRBV15|.|TRBJ1-3
TGTGCCACCAAGCCGAGCTCTGGAAACACCATATATTTT
CATKPSSGNTIYF
>.|TRBV7-3|few|TRBJ1-1
TGTGCCAGCAGCTTACAGCCAGAGATGAACACTGAAGCTTTCTTT
CASSLQPEMNTEAFF
>TRBD1|TRBV27|many|TRBJ2-7
TGTGCCAGCAGTCCCACGGACAGGATCTACGAGCAGTACTTC
CASSPTDRIYEQYF
>.|TRBV7-2|many|TRBJ1-1
TGTGCCAGCAGCCTCCCCGACGGGGGCCTAGCTGAAGCTTTCTTT
CASSLPDGGLAEAFF
>.|TRBV11-1|many|TRBJ2-5
TGTGCCAGCAGCGTCACCAGGGATGGGGAGACCCAGTACTTC
CASSVTRDGETQYF
>.|TRBV29-1|many|TRBJ1-2
TGCAGCGTTCGGACAGACTATGGCTACACCTTC
CSVRTDYGYTF
>TRBD1|TRBV29-1|few|TRBJ2-5
TGCAGCGGTGGACAGGGGAGAGAGACCCAGTACTTC
CSGGQGRETQYF
>.|TRBV6-2/TRBV6-3|many|TRBJ1-5
TGTGCCAGCAGTTACTCGATGTCGTCTTTTCAGCCCCAGCATTTT
CASSYSMSSFQPQHF
>TRBD2|TRBV7-2|once|TRBJ2-7
TGTGCCAGCAGTCCCACTAGCGGGGGATCCTACGAGCAGTGCTTC
CASSPTSGGSYEQCF
>.|TRBV6-5|.|TRBJ1-3
TGTGCCAGCAGTTACTCCTCCCCCGCGGAGGGCACCATATATTTT
CASSYSSPAEGTIYF
>TRBD1|TRBV19|once|TRBJ1-1
TGTGCCAGTAGTATAGGAAGGTACAGGGGGCCTGTAGCAAGAACTGAAGCTTTCTTT
CASSIGRYRGPVARTEAFF
>.|TRBV12-3/TRBV12-4|.|TRBJ1-1
TGTGCCAGCAGTTTAGTTCGTGGGGGGGCTTTCTTT
CASSLVRGGAFF
>.|TRBV11-2|many|TRBJ2-7
TGTGCCAGCAGCTTAGTTCTCCCCCGGTACGAGCAGTACTTC
CASSLVLPRYEQYF
>.|TRBV19|few|TRBJ2-2
TGTGCCAGTACGAGTCCTTATTCCGGGGAGCTGTTTTTT
CASTSPYSGELFF
>.|TRBV12-3/TRBV12-4|few|TRBJ1-1
TGTGCCAGCAGTCCAGGGGCAAGCAGGGAAGCTTTCTTT
CASSPGASREAFF
>.|TRBV5-1|few|TRBJ1-6
TGCGCCAGCAGCTTGGTTACTCTACAGAACTATAATTCACCCCTCCACTTT
CASSLVTLQNYNSPLHF
>TRBD1|TRBV13|many|TRBJ1-2
TGTGCCAGCAGCTTAACGGGACAGGGGAGAGGGTATGGCTACACCTTC
CASSLTGQGRGYGYTF
>.|TRBV12-3/TRBV12-4|few|TRBJ1-6
TGTGCCAGCAGTTTAGGGGGCGCGTATTCACCCCTCCACTTT
CASSLGGAYSPLHF
>.|TRBV29-1|many|TRBJ1-2
TGCAGCGTTAGGACGGCCAGCTGGAACACCTTC
CSVRTASWNTF
>.|TRBV6-1|many|TRBJ2-4
TGTGCCAGCAGGGAAGGAGCCAAAAACATTCAGTACTTC
CASREGAKNIQYF
>.|TRBV7-2|many|TRBJ1-2
TGTGCCAGCAGCTTAGAGCATCGCTACACCTTC
CASSLEHRYTF
>.|TRBV20-1|.|TRBJ2-7
TGCAGTGCTAGCTGGGACGGACCCTACGAGCAGTACTTC
CSASWDGPYEQYF
>TRBD1|TRBV13|few|TRBJ2-7
TGTGCCACCTCGGGACAGGCCTACGAGCAGTACTTC
CATSGQAYEQYF
>TRBD1|TRBV20-1|.|TRBJ1-5
TGCAGTGCTAGAACAGGGGTCGGCCAGCCCCAGCATTTT
CSARTGVGQPQHF
>.|TRBV12-3/TRBV12-4|many|TRBJ1-1
TGTGCCAGCAGTTTTCGCAGGGTGAACACTGAAGCTTTCTTT
CASSFRRVNTEAFF
>.|TRBV12-3/TRBV12-4|.|TRBJ2-7
TGTGCCAGCAGTTTCAACATGGACCTTTACGAGCAGTACTTC
CASSFNMDLYEQYF
>.|TRBV20-1|.|TRBJ1-2
TGCAGTGCTACGCCCTACAACTTACGCTATGGCTACACCTTC
CSATPYNLRYGYTF
>.|TRBV2|.|TRBJ2-2
TGTGCCAGCACCATGGAGGGGGCTGGGAACACCGGGGAGCTGTTTTTT
CASTMEGAGNTGELFF
>TRBD1|TRBV12-3/TRBV12-4|many|TRBJ2-5
TGTGCCAGCAGTTTAGGTTCAGGGGGCCAAGAGACCCAGTACTTC
CASSLGSGGQETQYF
>.|TRBV24-1|.|TRBJ2-6
TGTGCCACCAGTGCCAGCTCTGGGGCCAACGTCCTGACTTTC
CATSASSGANVLTF
>TRBD2|TRBV6-1|.|TRBJ2-2
TGTGCCAGCATCCGAACGGGGGGCACCGGGGAGCTGTTTTTT
CASIRTGGTGELFF
>TRBD1|TRBV6-9|many|TRBJ1-2
TGTGCCAGCAGGCAGATCCGGGACAGGGCTCGGGATGGCTACACCTTC
CASRQIRDRARDGYTF
>.|TRBV5-6|many|TRBJ2-5
TGTGCCAGCAGCCCACACGTCGAGGGGCCGATCCAAGAGACCCAGTACTTC
CASSPHVEGPIQETQYF
>TRBD1|TRBV12-3/TRBV12-4|.|TRBJ1-1
TGTGCCAGCAGTCCCCACCGGAGGGGGCCTGAAGCTTTCTTT
CASSPHRRGPEAFF
>.|TRBV5-1|many|TRBJ2-7
TGCGCCAGCAGCTCCACGATCGAGCAGTACTTC
CASSSTIEQYF
>.|TRBV28|many|TRBJ1-3
TGTGCCAGCAGTTTTGGGTTCTCTGGAAACACCATATATTTT
CASSFGFSGNTIYF